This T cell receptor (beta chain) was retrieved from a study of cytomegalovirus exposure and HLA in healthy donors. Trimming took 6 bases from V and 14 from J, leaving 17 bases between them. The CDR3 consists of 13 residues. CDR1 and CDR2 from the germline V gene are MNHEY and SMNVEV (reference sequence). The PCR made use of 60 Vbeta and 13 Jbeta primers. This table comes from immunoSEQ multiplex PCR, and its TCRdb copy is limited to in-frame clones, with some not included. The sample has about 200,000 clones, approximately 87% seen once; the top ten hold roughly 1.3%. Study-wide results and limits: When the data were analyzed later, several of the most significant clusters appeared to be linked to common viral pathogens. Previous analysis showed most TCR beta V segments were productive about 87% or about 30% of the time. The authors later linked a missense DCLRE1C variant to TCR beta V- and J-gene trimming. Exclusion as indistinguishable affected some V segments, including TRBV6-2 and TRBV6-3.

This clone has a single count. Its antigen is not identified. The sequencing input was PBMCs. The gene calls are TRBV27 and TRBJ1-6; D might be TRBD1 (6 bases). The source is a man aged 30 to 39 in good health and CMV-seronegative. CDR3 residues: CASRNGGGLTLHF. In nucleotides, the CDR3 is TGTGCCAGCAGAAACGGCGGGGGGCTCACCCTCCACTTT.